These 31 T cell receptor beta chains originate from one sample sequenced in a study of blood T cell repertoires in COVID-19. Method: immunoSEQ multiplex PCR; TCRdb's copy keeps in-frame clones and lacks some. The sample records 80,000 or so clones, roughly nine tenths being singletons. The sample consisted of peripheral blood. These receptors were obtained from a middle-aged man with acute or convalescent COVID-19.

The gene calls are TRBV24-1 and TRBJ2-2, with 10 bases that match TRBD2. Trimming took 3 bases from V and 5 from J; bases not matched to a gene: 8. The CDR3 spans 17 residues. The germline gives CDR1 KGHDR, CDR2 SFDVKD. In DNA form, the CDR3 reads TGTGCCACCAGTGATCCAGCGGGGGGGCTTCAGACCGGGGAGCTGTTTTTT. Translated, it gives CATSDPAGGLQTGELFF.

The chain joins TRBV5-6 to TRBJ2-3; D unresolved. In germline, CDR1 is SGHDT, CDR2 YYEEEE. The germline V and J ends were trimmed by 4 bases and 1 base, with 7 bases remaining between them. The length of the CDR3 is 13 residues. The CDR3 DNA is TGTGCCAGCAGCCTACTCCGCACAGATACGCAGTATTTT. Amino acid sequence: CASSLLRTDTQYF. Together with reference TRBV5-6 and TRBJ2-3, the CDR3 gives the full variable domain: DAGVTQSPTHLIKTRGQQVTLRCSPKSGHDTVSWYQQALGQGPQFIFQYYEEEERQRGNFPDRFSGHQFPNYSSELNVNALLLGDSALYLCASSLLRTDTQYFGPGTRLTVL.

The chain combines TRBV7-9 with TRBJ1-6, with 7 bases fitting TRBD1. Germline V lookup: CDR1 SEHNR, CDR2 FQNEAQ (reference sequence). Unmatched junction bases numbered 4, after V lost 1 base and J lost 10 bases. The CDR3 sequence is 14 residues long. CDR3 residues: CASSLEGGRSPLHF. In DNA form, the CDR3 reads TGTGCCAGCAGCTTAGAAGGGGGCAGATCACCCCTCCACTTT.

This chain uses TRBV24-1 with TRBJ2-3; 7 bases match TRBD1. Per germline, CDR1 KGHDR and CDR2 SFDVKD. V gave up 0 bases and J gave up 4 bases; unmatched junction bases: 9. The CDR3 consists of 17 residues. The CDR3 DNA reads TGTGCCACCAGTGATTTGCGGTCTACAGGGGAAGCAGATACGCAGTATTTT. It yields the protein CATSDLRSTGEADTQYF.

CDR3: CASSLSGQDNEQFF. DNA of the CDR3: TGTGCCAGCAGCCTATCAGGACAGGACAATGAGCAGTTCTTC. The J gene is TRBJ2-1, the V gene TRBV7-3; 7 nucleotides align to TRBD1. V dropped 5 bases and J dropped 5; count of bases not matched to a gene: 6. CDR1 and CDR2 from the germline V gene are SGHTA and FQGTGA. The CDR3 length is 14 residues.

V is TRBV4-1 and J is TRBJ1-4; D is perhaps TRBD1 (5 bases). The ends were cut back, 0 bases at V and 7 bases at J, with 18 bases in the middle. Germline values: CDR1 MGHRA, CDR2 YSYEKL. This CDR3 contains 17 residues. CDR3 nucleotide sequence: TGCGCCAGCAGCCAAGAGATCAGGGAAGAGGTACGTGAAAAACTGTTTTTT. Its protein is CASSQEIREEVREKLFF.

V usage is TRBV10-2 and J usage is TRBJ1-2, with D unclear. This CDR3 spans 13 amino acids. Trimming pared 2 bases from V and 1 base from J, leaving 5 bases between. Germline V CDR1 and CDR2: WSHSY, SAAADI. In DNA, the CDR3 is TGCGCCAGCAGTGAGGGCAGTAACTATGGCTACACCTTC. It is translated as CASSEGSNYGYTF.

The chain carries TRBV18 and TRBJ2-5, with D perhaps matching TRBD2 (6 bases). The CDR3 covers 17 residues. V dropped 0 bases and J dropped 1 base, with 15 bases sitting between them. CDR1 KGHSH and CDR2 LQKENI come from the germline V gene. For the CDR3, the DNA is TGTGCCAGCTCACCACCGAGTGGGGGGACCCCCCAAGAGACCCAGTACTTC. It yields the protein CASSPPSGGTPQETQYF.

The V gene is TRBV11-2, the J gene TRBJ1-2, with 10 bases matching TRBD1. The CDR3 is 17 amino acids. Losses at the gene ends were 2 bases for V and 1 base for J; bases not matched to a gene: 7. CDR1 SGHAT and CDR2 FQNNGV come from the germline V gene. Here the CDR3 DNA reads TGTGCCAGCAGCTTATTCGTCCGGGACAGGGGTAACTATGGCTACACCTTC. Residues: CASSLFVRDRGNYGYTF.

This clone has more than one count but fewer than ten. This chain links TRBV7-3 with TRBJ2-3; 7 bases fit TRBD2. Germline lookup yields CDR1 SGHTA and CDR2 FQGTGA. CDR3 size: 15 residues. After removal of 1 base from V and 5 bases from J, the junction contained 6 bases not matched to a gene. The CDR3 loop is CASSLNPGGKDTQYF. In nucleotides, the CDR3 is TGTGCCAGCAGCTTAAATCCGGGAGGAAAAGATACGCAGTATTTT.

The chain employs TRBV5-6 and TRBJ1-5, with no clear D. The germline V and J ends were trimmed by 1 base and 4 bases, with 6 bases remaining between them. Germline V CDR1 and CDR2: SGHDT, YYEEEE. The CDR3 is 13 residues long. The CDR3 spells CASSLRDNQPQHF. As DNA, the CDR3 is TGTGCCAGCAGCTTGCGGGATAATCAGCCCCAGCATTTT.

The chain uses TRBV24-1 and TRBJ2-1; TRBD2 aligns across 7 bases. The CDR3 spans 16 residues. Germline CDR1 KGHDR, CDR2 SFDVKD. J lost 4 bases, V lost 1 base, and 6 bases had no gene match. CDR3 in amino acids: CATSDLGAGEYNEQFF. The CDR3 DNA is TGTGCCACCAGTGATTTAGGGGCGGGAGAGTACAATGAGCAGTTCTTC.

V is TRBV6-5 and J is TRBJ2-3; D possibly corresponds to TRBD2 (6 bases). Germline V gives CDR1 MNHEY, CDR2 SVGAGI. V gave up 2 bases and J gave up 1 base, with 13 bases separating them. This CDR3 has 16 residues. CDR3 DNA: TGTGCCAGCAGTTACGGGACTTCGGGTGGCACAGATACGCAGTATTTT. This translates into CASSYGTSGGTDTQYF.

This clone was counted a single time. The rearrangement uses TRBV7-6 and TRBJ2-7; unclear D gene. This CDR3 comprises 13 residues. V was shortened by 5 bases and J by 2 bases, with 10 bases between the two germline ends. Germline assignment: CDR1 SGHVS and CDR2 FNYEAQ. The CDR3, as DNA: TGTGCCAGCAGCCGACACCCAGCCTACGAGCAGTACTTC. Translation: CASSRHPAYEQYF.

The V and J genes are TRBV6-6 and TRBJ1-1, with D hard to call. The CDR3 runs 13 residues. Germline CDR1 is MNHNY and CDR2 is SVGAGI (reference sequence). The germline V and J ends were trimmed by 7 bases and 6 bases, with 15 bases remaining between them. The CDR3 DNA is TGTGCCAGCAAGAGTTCCCTACTGTCTGAAGCTTTCTTT. Amino acids: CASKSSLLSEAFF.

V usage is TRBV11-2 and J usage is TRBJ2-3; TRBD2 aligns across 9 bases. Germline CDR1 SGHAT, CDR2 FQNNGV. J gave up 0 bases and V 3 bases, and 4 bases lay outside the gene matches. CDR3 length: 16 amino acids. The CDR3 spells CASSFLAGESTDTQYF. CDR3 nucleotide sequence: TGTGCCAGCAGCTTTTTAGCGGGGGAAAGCACAGATACGCAGTATTTT. Together with reference TRBV11-2 and TRBJ2-3, the CDR3 gives the full variable domain: EAGVAQSPRYKIIEKRQSVAFWCNPISGHATLYWYQQILGQGPKLLIQFQNNGVVDDSQLPKDRFSAERLKGVDSTLKIQPAKLEDSAVYLCASSFLAGESTDTQYFGPGTRLTVL.

The chain recombines TRBV11-2 with TRBJ2-3; D is perhaps TRBD1 (6 bases). This CDR3 region has 16 residues. V lost 1 base to trimming and J lost 1 base, with 12 bases between them. Germline V lookup: CDR1 SGHAT, CDR2 FQNNGV. The CDR3 loop is CASSLVLGARTDTQYF. DNA of the CDR3: TGTGCCAGCAGCTTAGTATTGGGGGCCCGCACAGATACGCAGTATTTT.

The V gene is TRBV9, the J gene TRBJ2-5, with 12 bases fitting TRBD2. The CDR3 covers 16 residues. V shed 0 bases and J 7 bases; nucleotides not matched to a gene: 7. CDR1 and CDR2 (germline): SGDLS, YYNGEE. Written as DNA, the CDR3 is TGTGCCAGCAGCGTAGCTAGCGGGGGGGCCCTTCGGACCCAGTACTTC. Translating gives CASSVASGGALRTQYF. Using reference TRBV9 and TRBJ2-5 for the parts outside the CDR3, the full variable domain is DSGVTQTPKHLITATGQRVTLRCSPRSGDLSVYWYQQSLDQGLQFLIQYYNGEERAKGNILERFSAQQFPDLHSELNLSSLELGDSALYFCASSVASGGALRTQYFGPGTRLLVL.

The V gene is TRBV5-1, the J gene TRBJ2-1; tentative D call: TRBD2 (5 bases). The length of the CDR3 is 14 residues. Germline CDR1 SGHRS, CDR2 YFSETQ. V was clipped by 0 bases and J by 9 bases, with 13 bases between them. The CDR3 spells CASSLAGVTGEQFF. CDR3 DNA: TGCGCCAGCAGCTTGGCCGGGGTTACGGGTGAGCAGTTCTTC.

This chain links TRBV11-2 with TRBJ2-2; 7 positions agree with TRBD1. The J segment lost 5 bases and the V segment lost 5 bases, leaving 8 bases of the junction unmatched. Germline assignment: CDR1 SGHAT and CDR2 FQNNGV. The CDR3 contains 15 residues. The CDR3 DNA reads TGTGCCAGCAGCCCGACGGGACAGTTAACCGGGGAGCTGTTTTTT. The encoded protein is CASSPTGQLTGELFF.

The chain has TRBV2 and TRBJ1-3; the match to TRBD1 covers 7 bases. Germline CDR1 reads SNHLY; CDR2 reads FYNNEI. The CDR3 runs to 14 residues. V lost 6 bases to trimming and J lost 2 bases; unmatched junction nucleotides: 4. CDR3 residues: CASRAGGAGNTIYF. The CDR3 DNA reads as TGTGCCAGCAGAGCAGGGGGTGCTGGAAACACCATATATTTT.

This chain uses TRBV9 with TRBJ2-2; D might be TRBD2 (5 bases). V lost 3 bases to trimming and J lost 1 base, with 10 bases between them. CDR3 size: 15 residues. The germline gives CDR1 SGDLS, CDR2 YYNGEE. The CDR3 spells CASSGESGNTGELFF. The DNA of the CDR3 is TGTGCCAGCAGCGGGGAGAGCGGGAACACCGGGGAGCTGTTTTTT.

The chain combines TRBV12-3 or TRBV12-4 with TRBJ1-5, with no clear D. V shed 2 bases and J shed 4 bases, with 6 bases lying between them. The CDR3 loop spans 13 amino acids. CDR3 nucleotide sequence: TGTGCCAGCAGTTTATCCCAAAATCAGCCCCAGCATTTT. It is translated as CASSLSQNQPQHF.

The chain uses TRBV27 and TRBJ1-5; a weak D match, TRBD1 (6 bases). The CDR3 extends over 14 amino acids. V was shortened by 6 bases and J by 6 bases, with 15 bases between the two germline ends. Germline CDR1 MNHEY, CDR2 SMNVEV (reference sequence). CDR3 residues: CASSPGENGQPQHF. In nucleotides, the CDR3 is TGTGCCAGCAGCCCAGGGGAGAATGGTCAGCCCCAGCATTTT.

The genes are TRBV6-5 and TRBJ1-4; D is unclear. Germline CDR1 MNHEY, CDR2 SVGAGI. CDR3 size: 15 residues. V lost 5 bases to trimming and J lost 1 base, with 11 bases between them. The CDR3 sequence: CASSTRLITNEKLFF. The CDR3, as DNA: TGTGCCAGCAGTACCCGACTGATAACTAATGAAAAACTGTTTTTT.

V is TRBV2 and J is TRBJ1-3, with 8 nucleotides matching TRBD1. Looked up from germline, CDR1 is SNHLY and CDR2 is FYNNEI. CDR3 size: 17 residues. V gave up 4 bases and J gave up 1 base; unmatched junction bases: 9. CDR3 protein: CASSAHRQGTSGNTIYF. DNA for the CDR3: TGTGCCAGCAGTGCCCACCGACAGGGGACATCTGGAAACACCATATATTTT.

The V and J genes are TRBV7-8 and TRBJ2-3; 10 positions agree with TRBD1. The V gene end was trimmed by 5 bases and the J gene end by 6 bases; junction bases not matched to a gene: 8. Looked up from germline, CDR1 is SGHVS and CDR2 is FQNEAQ. The length of the CDR3 is 15 residues. The CDR3 spells CASSNRDRGGDTQYF. DNA of the CDR3: TGTGCCAGCAGCAACCGGGACAGGGGAGGGGATACGCAGTATTTT.

This chain joins TRBV7-8 and TRBJ2-5; TRBD1 matches 9 bases. V trimming: 5 bases; J trimming: 5 bases; junction bases outside the gene matches: 9. The CDR3 has 15 residues. Germline values: CDR1 SGHVS, CDR2 FQNEAQ. CDR3 nucleotide sequence: TGTGCCAGCAGCGAAAACAGGGGGCGCGGGGAGACCCAGTACTTC. Protein product: CASSENRGRGETQYF.

This sequence joins TRBV2 and TRBJ1-5; D ambiguous. The ends were cut back, 4 bases at V and 4 bases at J, with 8 bases in the middle. The length of the CDR3 is 13 residues. Germline CDR1 and CDR2: SNHLY and FYNNEI. The CDR3 DNA follows: TGTGCCAGCAGTGGCAGGATAAATCAGCCCCAGCATTTT. Protein: CASSGRINQPQHF.

The chain uses TRBV5-4 and TRBJ1-1, with 8 nucleotides matching TRBD1. This CDR3 spans 14 amino acids. Per the germline V gene, CDR1 is SGHNT and CDR2 is YYREEE (reference sequence). Trimming at V came to 4 bases and at J to 1 base, leaving 3 bases not matched to a gene. The chain's CDR3 is CASSPGQANTEAFF. CDR3 sequence (DNA): TGTGCCAGCAGCCCGGGACAGGCGAACACTGAAGCTTTCTTT.

V and J are TRBV11-2 and TRBJ1-3; D not resolved. This CDR3 has 13 residues. Between the trimmed V and J ends, which lost 3 bases and 8 bases, there was a span of 11 bases. CDR1 is SGHAT, CDR2 FQNNGV, per germline. For the CDR3, the DNA is TGTGCCAGCAGCTTGATAGTGAGTCACACCATATATTTT. The encoded protein is CASSLIVSHTIYF.